The rows below give T cell receptor beta chains drawn from one sample of a study of vaccination and CD4 T cells after COVID-19. These receptors have no known antigen. TCRdb reprocessed the PCR reads with MiXCR, giving one entry per CDR3 protein. This repertoire shows approximately 23,000 distinct CDR3 sequences, approximately 32% found once; its top ten account for about an eighth. Sequenced material: cultured CD4+ T cells from blood. These TCRs come from a human donor with COVID-19. The CDR3 runs from the conserved cysteine through the conserved F or W. A D gene is named only where the DNA matches it firmly. Clone size is not always given. Where it is, it says once, few, many or a class for expanded clones.

clone_size	d_call	v_call	j_call	cdr3_aa	cdr3_nt
-	TRBD1	TRBV14	TRBJ1-4	CASSQDHRGEKLFF	TGTGCCAGCAGCCAAGATCACAGGGGTGAAAAACTGTTTTTT
few	TRBD1	TRBV20-1	TRBJ1-5	CSATPGQGSQPQHF	TGCAGTGCTACACCGGGACAGGGAAGTCAGCCCCAGCATTTT
medium-sized	TRBD1	TRBV20-1	TRBJ2-3	CSATPIQGASDTQYF	TGCAGTGCTACTCCGATTCAGGGGGCTTCAGATACGCAGTATTTT
-	TRBD1	TRBV7-2	TRBJ1-6	CASGDREPYNSPLHF	TGTGCCAGCGGTGACAGGGAACCCTATAATTCACCCCTCCACTTT
-	-	TRBV7-9	TRBJ2-1	CASSLAGFRESEQFF	TGTGCCAGCAGCTTAGCCGGGTTTCGGGAAAGTGAGCAGTTCTTC
once	-	TRBV4-2	TRBJ2-5	CASSSSGERETQYF	TGTGCCAGCAGCTCCTCCGGGGAGCGGGAGACCCAGTACTTC
-	-	TRBV4-1	TRBJ1-2	CASSQVGDNYGYTF	TGCGCCAGCAGCCAAGTTGGGGATAACTATGGCTACACCTTC
-	-	TRBV12-3/TRBV12-4	TRBJ2-3	CASSRPGKPSTDTQYF	TGTGCCAGCAGTCGTCCCGGGAAGCCTAGCACAGATACGCAGTATTTT
few	-	TRBV19	TRBJ2-5	CASRSGSETQYF	TGTGCCAGTAGGTCGGGGTCTGAGACCCAGTACTTC
few	TRBD2	TRBV6-2/TRBV6-3	TRBJ2-5	CASSLTLAGQETQYF	TGTGCCAGCAGTCTCACACTAGCGGGACAAGAGACCCAGTACTTC
-	-	TRBV11-3	TRBJ1-3	CASSPEGRRSAGNTIYF	TGTGCCAGCAGCCCCGAGGGGCGGAGAAGCGCTGGAAACACCATATATTTT
-	-	TRBV24-1	TRBJ1-6	CATKRGGSPLHF	TGTGCCACCAAGAGGGGAGGTTCACCCCTCCACTTT
-	TRBD1	TRBV10-1	TRBJ1-1	CASSSTGGSTEAFF	TGCGCCAGCAGTTCGACAGGGGGGTCCACTGAAGCTTTCTTT
-	-	TRBV11-3	TRBJ2-5	CASSPPGWGTQYF	TGTGCCAGCAGCCCTCCGGGGTGGGGGACCCAGTACTTC
-	-	TRBV6-1	TRBJ2-3	CASSRDSTDTQYF	TGTGCCAGCAGTCGTGACAGCACAGATACGCAGTATTTT
-	-	TRBV4-2	TRBJ2-7	CASSHTQAAGTPYEQYF	TGTGCCAGCAGCCACACACAAGCAGCCGGGACCCCCTACGAGCAGTACTTC
-	TRBD1	TRBV28	TRBJ1-5	CASSIGQVGNQPQHF	TGTGCCAGCAGTATAGGACAGGTTGGCAATCAGCCCCAGCATTTT
-	-	TRBV4-3	TRBJ2-2	CASSQGGGGTGELFF	TGCGCCAGCAGCCAAGGAGGGGGGGGCACCGGGGAGCTGTTTTTT
-	-	TRBV12-3/TRBV12-4	TRBJ1-5	CASSSRTAGGLPQHF	TGTGCCAGCAGTTCTCGGACAGCCGGCGGTTTGCCCCAGCATTTT
-	-	TRBV7-9	TRBJ1-2	CASSLDPSYYGYTF	TGTGCCAGCAGCTTAGACCCCAGCTACTATGGCTACACCTTC
few	-	TRBV5-4	TRBJ2-7	CASSLGGQHSYEQYF	TGTGCCAGCAGCTTAGGTGGACAGCACTCCTACGAGCAGTACTTC
-	TRBD2	TRBV11-2	TRBJ2-1	CASSLGLAGGPLNEQFF	TGTGCCAGCAGCTTGGGACTAGCGGGGGGGCCTCTCAATGAGCAGTTCTTC
once	TRBD2	TRBV28	TRBJ2-7	CASTKASGASYEQYF	TGTGCCAGCACTAAGGCTAGCGGGGCCTCCTACGAGCAGTACTTC
once	-	TRBV19	TRBJ2-7	CASSIGGKGEQYF	TGTGCCAGTAGTATCGGAGGTAAGGGCGAGCAGTACTTC
-	-	TRBV24-1	TRBJ2-1	CATSPGSSYNEQFF	TGTGCCACCAGTCCGGGGAGCTCCTACAATGAGCAGTTCTTC
few	TRBD2	TRBV6-5	TRBJ2-5	CASSYTRGGRARYF	TGTGCCAGCAGTTACACACGGGGGGGGCGGGCACGGTACTTC
few	-	TRBV20-1	TRBJ1-5	CSASIGDNQPQHF	TGCAGTGCTAGTATAGGGGACAATCAGCCCCAGCATTTT
-	-	TRBV5-6	TRBJ1-2	CASSTLRTEFYGYTF	TGTGCCAGCAGCACCCTGAGGACAGAGTTCTATGGCTACACCTTC
-	-	TRBV11-1	TRBJ2-5	CASSLGLIETQYF	TGTGCCAGCAGCTTAGGGTTGATAGAGACCCAGTACTTC
medium-sized	-	TRBV20-1	TRBJ1-2	CSARDSVGSGYTF	TGCAGTGCTAGAGATTCGGTAGGGTCAGGCTACACCTTC
few	-	TRBV10-3	TRBJ1-6	CAISESGIVHF	TGTGCCATCAGTGAGTCAGGGATCGTACACTTT
once	-	TRBV7-6	TRBJ2-5	CASRPRLKREQETQYF	TGTGCCAGCAGGCCGCGACTAAAAAGAGAACAAGAGACCCAGTACTTC
-	TRBD1	TRBV24-1	TRBJ2-7	CATSAPGQGNYEQYF	TGTGCCACCAGTGCCCCGGGACAGGGAAACTACGAGCAGTACTTC
few	-	TRBV24-1	TRBJ2-2	CAATGGMDTGELFF	TGTGCCGCCACCGGGGGCATGGACACCGGGGAGCTGTTTTTT
-	-	TRBV20-1	TRBJ2-7	CSAGRDGSYEQYF	TGCAGTGCTGGAAGGGACGGCTCCTACGAGCAGTACTTC
few	-	TRBV5-6	TRBJ1-5	CASSLAPAGGGSRPQHF	TGTGCCAGCAGCTTGGCCCCGGCAGGCGGGGGGTCTAGGCCCCAGCATTTT
few	TRBD1	TRBV19	TRBJ1-5	CASSRQGWSNQPQHF	TGTGCCAGTAGTCGACAGGGCTGGAGCAATCAGCCCCAGCATTTT
few	TRBD1	TRBV12-3/TRBV12-4	TRBJ2-2	CASRRQGGTGELFF	TGTGCCAGCAGACGACAGGGGGGGACCGGGGAGCTGTTTTTT
few	TRBD2	TRBV5-1	TRBJ2-3	CASSVGTSGGAVDTQYF	TGCGCCAGCAGCGTCGGGACTAGCGGGGGGGCCGTAGATACGCAGTATTTT
-	-	TRBV7-2	TRBJ1-4	CASSPIRVPANEKLFF	TGTGCCAGCAGCCCCATCAGGGTCCCAGCTAATGAAAAACTGTTTTTT
-	-	TRBV28	TRBJ1-2	CASSFVLPNNGDYGYTF	TGTGCCAGCAGTTTCGTGCTGCCTAATAATGGCGACTATGGCTACACCTTC
-	-	TRBV19	TRBJ2-1	CASSIAGARHNEQFF	TGTGCCAGTAGTATTGCGGGGGCCAGGCACAATGAGCAGTTCTTC
few	-	TRBV6-1	TRBJ1-2	CASSRGPDNYGYTF	TGTGCCAGCAGTAGGGGACCGGATAACTATGGCTACACCTTC
few	TRBD1	TRBV11-1	TRBJ1-6	CASSFPGQTSPLHF	TGTGCCAGCAGTTTCCCGGGACAGACTTCACCCCTCCACTTT
-	TRBD1	TRBV19	TRBJ1-2	CASNRDRDGGYTF	TGTGCCAGTAATCGGGACAGGGACGGTGGCTACACCTTC
-	-	TRBV7-9	TRBJ2-6	CASSLEGRVSGANVLTF	TGTGCCAGCAGCTTAGAGGGTAGGGTCTCTGGGGCCAACGTCCTGACTTTC
-	TRBD1	TRBV11-2	TRBJ1-5	CASSLTGVRNQPQHF	TGTGCCAGCAGCTTGACAGGGGTGCGCAATCAGCCCCAGCATTTT
-	-	TRBV6-1	TRBJ1-1	CASILRGNVNTEAFF	TGTGCCAGCATCTTACGGGGAAATGTGAACACTGAAGCTTTCTTT